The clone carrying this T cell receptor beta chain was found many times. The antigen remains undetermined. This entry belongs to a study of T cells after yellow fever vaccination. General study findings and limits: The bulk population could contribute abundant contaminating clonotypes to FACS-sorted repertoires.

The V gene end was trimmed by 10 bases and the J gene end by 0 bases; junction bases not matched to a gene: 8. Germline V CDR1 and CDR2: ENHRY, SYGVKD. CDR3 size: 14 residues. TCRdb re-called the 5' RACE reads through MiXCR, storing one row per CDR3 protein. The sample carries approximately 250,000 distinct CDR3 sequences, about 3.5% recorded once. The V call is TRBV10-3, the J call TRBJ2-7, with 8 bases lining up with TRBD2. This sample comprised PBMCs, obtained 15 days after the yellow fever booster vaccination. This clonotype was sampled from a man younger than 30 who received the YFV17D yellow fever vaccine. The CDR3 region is CASTRGGGSYEQYF. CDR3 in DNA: TGTGCCAGTACCCGGGGGGGTGGCTCCTACGAGCAGTACTTC.